The 23 T cell receptor beta chains reported below all come from one sample, sequenced in a study of technical replicates of blood from several donors. TCRdb's copy holds only in-frame clones and misses some; the assay was immunoSEQ multiplex PCR. This sample has 65,000 to 85,000 clones, with about 96% found just once. Sequences were obtained from T cells isolated from PBMCs. The receptors here all came from a human donor in good health.

The chain has TRBV30 and TRBJ1-5; TRBD1 aligns across 8 bases. The germline V gene has CDR1 GTSNPN and CDR2 SVGIG (reference sequence). The CDR3 consists of 15 residues. V lost 1 base and J lost 2; bases outside the gene matches: 4. The CDR3 DNA follows: TGTGCCTGGAGTGGGGCGACAGGGGGCAATCAGCCCCAGCATTTT. This sequence encodes CAWSGATGGNQPQHF.

This chain uses TRBV13 with TRBJ2-1, with 10 bases that match TRBD1. Unmatched junction bases numbered 2, after V lost 0 bases and J lost 9 bases. In germline, CDR1 is PRHDT, CDR2 FYEKMQ (reference sequence). The CDR3 totals 14 residues. The CDR3 DNA reads TGTGCCAGCAGCTTAGGGACAGGGGGCGGTGAGCAGTTCTTC. It codes for CASSLGTGGGEQFF.

The V call is TRBV6-1, the J call TRBJ2-3; 8 nucleotides match TRBD1. The CDR3 is made up of 16 amino acids. From germline, CDR1 is MNHNS and CDR2 SASEGT. Trimming took 3 bases from V and 4 from J; bases not matched to a gene: 9. The CDR3 protein is CASSDPTGGRADTQYF. The CDR3 DNA is TGTGCCAGCAGTGATCCAACAGGGGGTAGGGCAGATACGCAGTATTTT.

The rearrangement links TRBV19 to TRBJ2-3; 9 bases agree with TRBD2. V shed 6 bases and J 5 bases; nucleotides not matched to a gene: 12. Germline CDR1 reads LNHDA; CDR2 reads SQIVND (reference sequence). CDR3 size: 16 residues. This CDR3 reads CASRFISGRGEDTQYF. The CDR3 region has the DNA TGTGCCAGTAGATTTATTAGCGGGAGAGGCGAAGATACGCAGTATTTT.

The rearrangement uses TRBV6-1 and TRBJ1-6; 7 bases align to TRBD1. Germline values: CDR1 MNHNS, CDR2 SASEGT. This CDR3 region has 15 residues. The V and J ends lost 9 bases and 8 bases, in that order; junction bases with no gene match: 13. In DNA, the CDR3 is TGTGCCAGTATTTGGGCCCGACAGGGTGATTCACCCCTCCACTTT. This gives the protein CASIWARQGDSPLHF.

J is TRBJ2-3 and V is TRBV7-8; 11 bases match TRBD2. The V gene's germline CDR1 is SGHVS and CDR2 FQNEAQ. This CDR3 spans 17 amino acids. With 6 bases clipped from V and 1 base from J, the junction kept 9 bases outside the gene matches. CDR3 bases: TGTGCCAGCAGACATCGACTAGCGGGACAGGGCACAGATACGCAGTATTTT. Translating gives CASRHRLAGQGTDTQYF.

The chain links TRBV21-1 to TRBJ2-2; TRBD1 reflects the table's D call only, with no check against the DNA. TRBV21-1 is shown as a pseudogene. The CDR3 runs to 16 residues. CDR3 DNA sequence: TGTGCCAGCCAGCCCGGGACAGGGGGCTGGAGAAGGGAGCTGTTTTTT. It is translated as CASQPGTGGWRRELFF.

This chain joins TRBV5-6 and TRBJ1-3; D unresolved. V gave up 2 bases and J gave up 4 bases, with 10 bases separating them. Germline-derived CDR1 and CDR2 are SGHDT and YYEEEE. The CDR3 is made up of 14 amino acids. CDR3 DNA: TGTGCCAGCAGCTTCAGTCAGATGGGAAACACCATATATTTT. It encodes CASSFSQMGNTIYF.

The chain recombines TRBV19 with TRBJ2-7; 11 bases fit TRBD2. Germline CDR1 and CDR2: LNHDA and SQIVND (reference sequence). The CDR3 loop spans 15 amino acids. V dropped 6 bases and J dropped 3; count of bases not matched to a gene: 7. CDR3 sequence (DNA): TGTGCCAGTAGGTCGGGACTAGCGGTGAGCTACGAGCAGTACTTC. Its protein is CASRSGLAVSYEQYF.

The chain joins TRBV11-3 to TRBJ2-5, with 7 nucleotides matching TRBD1. The CDR3 is 13 amino acids. V was clipped by 5 bases and J by 3 bases; unmatched bases: 3. Germline V gene data show CDR1 as SGHNT and CDR2 as YENEEA. The CDR3 nucleotides read TGTGCCAGCAGCCGCACAGGGGAAGAGACCCAGTACTTC. It encodes CASSRTGEETQYF.

The chain combines TRBV21-1 with TRBJ2-7; the table assigns TRBD1, which was not confirmed against the DNA. TRBV21-1 is termed a pseudogene. The CDR3 covers 13 residues. The CDR3 region is CASSKDGPREQYF. Written as DNA, the CDR3 is TGTGCCAGCAGCAAAGACGGCCCCAGGGAGCAGTACTTC.

V is TRBV28 and J is TRBJ2-7, with TRBD1 matching 8 bases. J lost 5 bases, V lost 4 bases, and 13 bases had no gene match. There are 16 residues in the CDR3. Germline V gene lookup returns CDR1 MDHEN and CDR2 SYDVKM. CDR3 residues: CASSSPGGAARDEQYF. In DNA form, the CDR3 reads TGTGCCAGCAGTTCCCCAGGGGGCGCGGCTCGGGACGAGCAGTACTTC.

The chain carries TRBV7-3 and TRBJ2-6, with D possibly TRBD1 on 6 matching bases. Germline values: CDR1 SGHTA, CDR2 FQGTGA. This CDR3 region has 15 residues. Trimming removed 7 bases at V and 2 bases at J, with 12 bases between. CDR3 DNA: TGTGCCAGCACCTATCGACAGGCTGGGGCCAACGTCCTGACTTTC. The encoded protein is CASTYRQAGANVLTF.

The rearrangement uses TRBV28 and TRBJ2-1; D call uncertain. CDR3 length: 13 residues. Trimming pared 8 bases from V and 0 bases from J, leaving 8 bases between. Germline values: CDR1 MDHEN, CDR2 SYDVKM. The CDR3 nucleotides read TGTGCCAGCGCAGGTAGCTCCTACAATGAGCAGTTCTTC. Amino acids: CASAGSSYNEQFF.

The chain is built from TRBV27 and TRBJ1-4; D is ambiguous. The CDR3 extends over 12 amino acids. CDR1 MNHEY and CDR2 SMNVEV come from the germline V gene (reference sequence). The V gene lost 6 bases and the J gene lost 7 bases, with 9 bases spanning the gap. The CDR3 region has the DNA TGTGCCAGCAGCACCCGGGGTGAAAAACTGTTTTTT. This codes for CASSTRGEKLFF.

The gene calls are TRBV11-3 and TRBJ1-3, with no clear D. Trimming removed 2 bases at V and 0 bases at J, with 14 bases between. Germline lookup yields CDR1 SGHNT and CDR2 YENEEA. CDR3 length: 17 residues. In nucleotides, the CDR3 is TGTGCCAGCAGCTTATTTGGGCGAGTTGACTCTGGAAACACCATATATTTT. As protein: CASSLFGRVDSGNTIYF.

This clone was seen once. J is TRBJ2-7 and V is TRBV19; the match to TRBD2 covers 7 bases. CDR3 length: 13 residues. Per the germline V gene, CDR1 is LNHDA and CDR2 is SQIVND (reference sequence). With 6 bases clipped from V and 6 bases from J, the junction kept 8 bases outside the gene matches. As DNA, the CDR3 is TGTGCCAGTAGCTCCGGGACTACTCGCGAGCAGTACTTC. Encoded protein: CASSSGTTREQYF.

The V gene is TRBV5-1, the J gene TRBJ1-2; 10 nucleotides match TRBD1. The V gene end was trimmed by 3 bases and the J gene end by 8 bases; junction bases not matched to a gene: 13. CDR1 and CDR2 (germline): SGHRS, YFSETQ. The CDR3 extends over 16 amino acids. CDR3 sequence reads: CASSYLGQGVAQGYTF. Written as DNA, the CDR3 is TGCGCCAGCAGCTACCTAGGACAGGGGGTAGCTCAGGGCTACACCTTC.

The rearrangement uses TRBV2 and TRBJ2-5; perhaps TRBD1 as D (5 bases). CDR3 length: 13 amino acids. The V end was cut by 2 bases, the J end by 4 bases, with 8 bases between. The V gene's germline CDR1 is SNHLY and CDR2 FYNNEI. The CDR3 sequence is CASSEQGLETQYF. CDR3 nucleotides: TGTGCCAGCAGTGAACAGGGTTTAGAGACCCAGTACTTC.

This sequence joins TRBV9 and TRBJ2-2; 10 nucleotides agree with TRBD2. J was trimmed by 1 base and V by 3 bases; bases with no gene match: 3. CDR1 is SGDLS, CDR2 YYNGEE, per germline. The CDR3 runs 16 residues. CDR3 loop: CASSGSGRENTGELFF. The CDR3 nucleotides read TGTGCCAGCAGCGGGAGCGGGAGGGAGAACACCGGGGAGCTGTTTTTT.

This chain links TRBV29-1 with TRBJ2-6, with no clear D. CDR1 is SQVTM and CDR2 is ANQGSEA in the germline V gene. The CDR3 sequence is 19 residues long. Trimming removed 2 bases at V and 0 bases at J, with 20 bases between. The CDR3, as DNA: TGCAGCGTTGAATGGTTTCGAGGTTCCGTTGACTCTGGGGCCAACGTCCTGACTTTC. It encodes CSVEWFRGSVDSGANVLTF.

The J gene is TRBJ1-2, the V gene TRBV2; D uncertain. V dropped 6 bases and J dropped 6 bases, with 14 bases sitting between them. In germline, CDR1 is SNHLY, CDR2 FYNNEI. The CDR3 sequence is 13 residues long. CDR3 residues: CASRRGLSNGYTF. The CDR3 DNA sequence: TGTGCCAGCAGACGAGGATTGTCGAATGGCTACACCTTC. Full variable domain (outside the CDR3, taken from reference TRBV2 and TRBJ1-2): EPEVTQTPSHQVTQMGQEVILRCVPISNHLYFYWYRQILGQKVEFLVSFYNNEISEKSEIFDDQFSVERPDGSNFTLKIRSTKLEDSAMYFCASRRGLSNGYTFGSGTRLTVV.

The chain links TRBV6-6 to TRBJ2-7; 11 positions agree with TRBD2. The CDR3 consists of 16 residues. Losses at the gene ends were 5 bases for V and 4 bases for J; bases not matched to a gene: 10. CDR1 is MNHNY, CDR2 SVGAGI, per germline (reference sequence). CDR3 amino acids: CASSASLAGVSYEQYF. CDR3 coding DNA: TGTGCCAGCAGTGCCTCACTAGCGGGAGTCTCGTACGAGCAGTACTTC.